This T cell receptor (beta chain) was profiled in a study of shared clonotypes between healthy human individuals. In germline, CDR1 is SGHAT, CDR2 FQNNGV. The CDR3 sequence is 18 residues long. Deletions cut 5 bases from V and 2 bases from J, with 23 bases between. Profiling relied on immunoSEQ multiplex PCR, and the TCRdb table lists in-frame clones only, not all of them. Among over a million clones listed, approximately 97% were seen once. This clone was seen once. The J gene is TRBJ2-3, the V gene TRBV11-2; perhaps TRBD2 as D (6 bases). The source is a man aged 25 to 40 in good health. Source material: naive CD4+ T cells sorted from blood. Stated subset: CD45RA+ positively selected. The CDR3 nucleotides are TGTGCCAGCAGCCCGATACAGACTAGTCTGGGTTACACAGATACGCAGTATTTT. As protein: CASSPIQTSLGYTDTQYF. The whole variable domain, remainder taken from reference TRBV11-2 and TRBJ2-3, is EAGVAQSPRYKIIEKRQSVAFWCNPISGHATLYWYQQILGQGPKLLIQFQNNGVVDDSQLPKDRFSAERLKGVDSTLKIQPAKLEDSAVYLCASSPIQTSLGYTDTQYFGPGTRLTVL.